This T cell receptor (beta chain) appears in the sequencing data of a study of early T cells in non-severe SARS-CoV-2 infection. Overall study results and limits: Lookups in VDJdb leaned toward anti-spike CD8 responses and missed private and CD4 specificities.

In the library, individual cDNA molecules carried attached unique molecular identifiers. Via MiXCR, TCRdb re-called the 5' RACE reads, giving one row per CDR3 protein. This repertoire shows more than 65,000 distinct CDR3 sequences, roughly an eighth found once; its top ten account for around 1.3%. This clonotype was seen at least ten times. The antigen remains unidentified. The CDR3 totals 13 residues. After removal of 6 bases from V and 8 bases from J, the junction contained 5 bases not matched to a gene. The chain carries TRBV12-3 or TRBV12-4 and TRBJ2-1; the match to TRBD2 covers 9 bases. Input material: whole blood. The TCR sequence derives from an adult who was a healthcare worker with PCR-confirmed SARS-CoV-2 infection or an uninfected control (not recorded which). CDR3 sequence reads: CASRPGLAYEQFF. DNA of the CDR3: TGTGCCAGCAGACCGGGACTAGCCTATGAGCAGTTCTTC.